These 31 T cell receptor beta chains were sequenced from one sample in a study of T cell repertoires in cytomegalovirus infection. These receptors lack a known antigen. Each CDR3 protein gets one entry after TCRdb re-called the reads with MiXCR. The sample has roughly 200,000 distinct CDR3 sequences, around two fifths seen once. The specimen comprised CD8+ T cells from cultured PBMCs, sampled from culture after CMV antigen stimulation. These receptors all stem from a human donor in good health (CMV status not recorded). Some clones in this sample may be carry-over from other donors' samples.

To note about this clonotype: This clone may be a read error of a much larger clone one base away. The CDR3 DNA sequence: TGTGCCAGCAGGTCCGTCGAGGGCCGGACTGAAGTTTTCTTT. Amino acid sequence: CASRSVEGRTEVFF. The chain employs TRBV7-9 and TRBJ1-1; D not resolved. In germline, CDR1 is SEHNR, CDR2 FQNEAQ (reference sequence). The CDR3 consists of 14 residues.

A few counts support this clonotype. This sequence joins TRBV14 and TRBJ2-7; D might be TRBD1 (5 bases). V was cut by 1 base and J by 9 bases, with 10 bases left in between. CDR3 length: 12 amino acids. Germline values: CDR1 SGHDN, CDR2 FVKESK. This CDR3 is CASSQARQGQYF. CDR3 coding DNA: TGTGCCAGCAGCCAAGCACGGCAGGGGCAGTACTTC.

The chain links TRBV13 to TRBJ2-7; 8 bases match TRBD2. The germline V gene encodes CDR1 PRHDT and CDR2 FYEKMQ (reference sequence). The CDR3 is 14 residues long. Unmatched junction bases numbered 8, after V lost 4 bases and J lost 6 bases. The CDR3 sequence is CASSSAGDSPEQYF. CDR3 in DNA: TGTGCCAGCAGCTCAGCGGGAGACTCCCCCGAGCAGTACTTC. Full variable domain (remainder filled in from reference TRBV13 and TRBJ2-7): AAGVIQSPRHLIKEKRETATLKCYPIPRHDTVYWYQQGPGQDPQFLISFYEKMQSDKGSIPDRFSAQQFSDYHSELNMSSLELGDSALYFCASSSAGDSPEQYFGPGTRLTVT.

This clonotype occurred a few times. V usage is TRBV7-9 and J usage is TRBJ2-7; TRBD2 aligns across 13 bases. The V gene's germline CDR1 is SEHNR and CDR2 FQNEAQ (reference sequence). There are 14 residues in the CDR3. Trimming removed 5 bases from V and 6 bases from J; junction bases left unmatched: 4. The CDR3 is CASSIGTSGIEQYF. DNA of the CDR3: TGTGCCAGCAGCATCGGGACTAGCGGGATCGAGCAGTACTTC.

The chain has TRBV27 and TRBJ2-7; 11 positions match TRBD2. The junction had 7 bases not matched to a gene; V was cut back by 0 bases and J by 3 bases. The CDR3 sequence is 17 residues long. From germline, CDR1 is MNHEY and CDR2 SMNVEV (reference sequence). CDR3 in DNA: TGTGCCAGCAGTTTATCGCGGGGGGGACTAGCGGACTACGAGCAGTACTTC. Translation: CASSLSRGGLADYEQYF.

The J gene is TRBJ2-3, the V gene TRBV6-5; perhaps TRBD1 as D (5 bases). The CDR3 sequence is 15 residues long. From germline, CDR1 is MNHEY and CDR2 SVGAGI. Trimming removed 0 bases from V and 0 bases from J, with 7 bases in between. In nucleotides, the CDR3 is TGTGCCAGCAGTTACTCTGGGGCTAGCACAGATACGCAGTATTTT. Protein sequence: CASSYSGASTDTQYF.

The chain combines TRBV20-1 with TRBJ2-1, with D tentatively TRBD2 (6 bases). Per the germline V gene, CDR1 is DFQATT and CDR2 is SNEGSKA (reference sequence). The CDR3 totals 16 residues. Deletions cut 0 bases from V and 0 bases from J, with 12 bases between. CDR3 amino acids: CSARDLGGSSYNEQFF. The CDR3 region has the DNA TGCAGTGCTAGAGATTTGGGGGGAAGCTCCTACAATGAGCAGTTCTTC.

The chain carries TRBV12-3 or TRBV12-4 and TRBJ2-3; D perhaps matches TRBD2 (5 bases). The CDR3 covers 14 residues. Trimming shortened V by 5 bases and J by 4 bases, and 13 bases separated the two germline ends. CDR3 amino acids: CASSPEVVADTQYF. DNA for the CDR3: TGTGCCAGCAGTCCGGAGGTGGTAGCAGATACGCAGTATTTT.

The chain combines TRBV5-1 with TRBJ2-7; 8 nucleotides line up with TRBD1. The CDR3 runs to 15 residues. The V and J ends lost 4 bases and 5 bases, in that order; junction bases with no gene match: 11. Germline-derived CDR1 and CDR2 are SGHRS and YFSETQ. The DNA of the CDR3 is TGCGCCAGCAGCACCGCGACAGGGGCTAAGAACGAGCAGTACTTC. Encoded protein: CASSTATGAKNEQYF.

The chain joins TRBV7-4 to TRBJ2-1, with 12 bases that match TRBD2. The CDR3 sequence is 21 residues long. Trimming at V came to 4 bases and at J to 3 bases, leaving 19 bases not matched to a gene. Germline-derived CDR1 and CDR2 are SGHVT and SQSDAQ. CDR3 region: CASSSNHRASGRAGNYNEQFF. CDR3 DNA sequence: TGTGCCAGCAGCTCTAACCACAGGGCTAGCGGGAGGGCCGGTAACTACAATGAGCAGTTCTTC.

The sample holds many counts of this clonotype. The chain combines TRBV7-9 with TRBJ2-6; no clear D gene. Germline CDR1 reads SEHNR; CDR2 reads FQNEAQ (reference sequence). V lost 2 bases and J lost 2, with 7 bases in between. The CDR3 spans 15 residues. In DNA, the CDR3 is TGTGCCAGCAGCTTAACGATGACTGGGGCCAACGTCCTGACTTTC. Residues: CASSLTMTGANVLTF.

This clonotype was detected ten times or more. The chain carries TRBV7-8 and TRBJ2-6; 8 nucleotides align to TRBD1. J lost 2 bases, V lost 5 bases, and 2 bases had no gene match. There are 15 residues in the CDR3. Per germline, CDR1 SGHVS and CDR2 FQNEAQ. This CDR3 is CASSQTGAGANVLTF. The CDR3 DNA reads TGTGCCAGCAGCCAGACAGGGGCTGGGGCCAACGTCCTGACTTTC.

The chain recombines TRBV7-9 with TRBJ2-5, with D tentatively TRBD1 (5 bases). CDR1 and CDR2 (germline): SEHNR, FQNEAQ (reference sequence). V was clipped by 6 bases and J by 5 bases, with 13 bases between them. This CDR3 has 13 residues. The CDR3, as DNA: TGTGCCAGCAGGAACCGACAGATGGAGACCCAGTACTTC. It is translated as CASRNRQMETQYF.

This clonotype was seen ten or more times. This chain uses TRBV6-1 with TRBJ2-1, with TRBD2 matching 11 bases. This CDR3 is 17 amino acids long. Germline V CDR1 and CDR2: MNHNS, SASEGT. The V and J ends lost 5 bases and 5 bases, in that order; junction bases with no gene match: 11. The CDR3 here is CASSSPSGRSPHNEQFF. Here the CDR3 DNA reads TGTGCCAGCAGTTCGCCTAGCGGGAGGTCCCCCCACAATGAGCAGTTCTTC.

This clonotype showed up just a few times. CDR3 sequence reads: CASRQRGSYEQYF. The CDR3 DNA reads TGTGCCAGCCGGCAACGGGGCTCCTACGAGCAGTACTTC. The chain recombines TRBV7-2 with TRBJ2-7, with D tentatively TRBD2 (5 bases). Germline CDR1 is SGHTA and CDR2 is FQGNSA. Trimming pared 8 bases from V and 0 bases from J, leaving 11 bases between. This CDR3 contains 13 residues. The full variable domain, with the rest looked up from reference TRBV7-2 and TRBJ2-7, is GAGVSQSPSNKVTEKGKDVELRCDPISGHTALYWYRQSLGQGLEFLIYFQGNSAPDKSGLPSDRFSAERTGGSVSTLTIQRTQQEDSAVYLCASRQRGSYEQYFGPGTRLTVT.

CDR3 amino acids: CATSRDGSRVSYEQYF. CDR3 nucleotides: TGTGCCACCAGCAGAGATGGGTCCAGGGTCTCCTACGAGCAGTACTTC. V and J are TRBV15 and TRBJ2-7; TRBD1 might be the D (5 bases). Germline loops: CDR1 LNHNV, CDR2 YYDKDF (reference sequence). The CDR3 loop spans 16 amino acids. V was shortened by 0 bases and J by 0 bases, with 12 bases between the two germline ends. Filled out from reference TRBV15 and TRBJ2-7, the complete variable domain reads DAMVIQNPRYQVTQFGKPVTLSCSQTLNHNVMYWYQQKSSQAPKLLFHYYDKDFNNEADTPDNFQSRRPNTSFCFLDIRSPGLGDTAMYLCATSRDGSRVSYEQYFGPGTRLTVT.

The gene calls are TRBV27 and TRBJ2-6; D not certain. The V end lost 4 bases, the J end lost 0 bases, and 7 bases lay between the germline ends. CDR1 is MNHEY and CDR2 is SMNVEV in the germline V gene (reference sequence). The CDR3 has 15 amino acids. The CDR3 sequence is CASSSTSSGANVLTF. The DNA of the CDR3 is TGTGCCAGCAGTTCAACGAGCTCTGGGGCCAACGTCCTGACTTTC.

This chain uses TRBV4-1 with TRBJ2-2; 8 bases align to TRBD2. Germline V gene data show CDR1 as MGHRA and CDR2 as YSYEKL. The CDR3 has 16 residues. Trimming removed 4 bases from V and 4 bases from J; junction bases left unmatched: 8. CDR3 sequence: CASSPEARGATGELFF. The CDR3 bases are TGCGCCAGCAGCCCAGAGGCGCGGGGGGCCACCGGGGAGCTGTTTTTT.

The gene calls are TRBV9 and TRBJ2-5; weak D call: TRBD2 (6 bases). V was trimmed by 1 base and J by 2 bases, leaving 9 bases between them. Germline CDR1 and CDR2: SGDLS and YYNGEE. The CDR3 contains 14 residues. This chain's CDR3 is CASSVLAGQETQYF. CDR3 coding DNA: TGTGCCAGCAGCGTATTGGCGGGGCAAGAGACCCAGTACTTC. The variable domain in full, completed from reference TRBV9 and TRBJ2-5, reads DSGVTQTPKHLITATGQRVTLRCSPRSGDLSVYWYQQSLDQGLQFLIQYYNGEERAKGNILERFSAQQFPDLHSELNLSSLELGDSALYFCASSVLAGQETQYFGPGTRLLVL.

This clonotype was picked up many times. V and J are TRBV11-2 and TRBJ2-2; 8 nucleotides match TRBD1. Germline assignment: CDR1 SGHAT and CDR2 FQNNGV. This CDR3 has 13 residues. Trimming at V came to 8 bases and at J to 5 bases, leaving 4 bases not matched to a gene. CDR3 DNA: TGTGCCAGCGTACAGGGGGGTACCGGGGAGCTGTTTTTT. It is translated as CASVQGGTGELFF. The full variable domain, with the rest looked up from reference TRBV11-2 and TRBJ2-2, is EAGVAQSPRYKIIEKRQSVAFWCNPISGHATLYWYQQILGQGPKLLIQFQNNGVVDDSQLPKDRFSAERLKGVDSTLKIQPAKLEDSAVYLCASVQGGTGELFFGEGSRLTVL.

CDR3 region: CASSLEGGHSGANVLTF. CDR3 DNA: TGTGCCAGCAGCTTAGAAGGCGGCCACTCTGGGGCCAACGTCCTGACTTTC. The chain links TRBV11-3 to TRBJ2-6; D unresolved. CDR1 and CDR2 (germline): SGHNT, YENEEA. The CDR3 extends over 17 amino acids. V lost 0 bases and J lost 0, with 9 bases in between. Together with reference TRBV11-3 and TRBJ2-6, the CDR3 gives the full variable domain: EAGVVQSPRYKIIEKKQPVAFWCNPISGHNTLYWYLQNLGQGPELLIRYENEEAVDDSQLPKDRFSAERLKGVDSTLKIQPAELGDSAVYLCASSLEGGHSGANVLTFGAGSRLTVL.

The chain combines TRBV7-8 with TRBJ2-3; D not certain. The CDR3 length is 14 residues. Looked up from germline, CDR1 is SGHVS and CDR2 is FQNEAQ. V was cut by 1 base and J by 7 bases, with 12 bases left in between. The DNA for the CDR3 is TGTGCCAGCAGCTTAGTCCCTGCCCCCCATACGCAGTATTTT. Protein: CASSLVPAPHTQYF. The full variable domain, with the rest looked up from reference TRBV7-8 and TRBJ2-3, is GAGVSQSPRYKVAKRGQDVALRCDPISGHVSLFWYQQALGQGPEFLTYFQNEAQLDKSGLPSDRFFAERPEGSVSTLKIQRTQQEDSAVYLCASSLVPAPHTQYFGPGTRLTVL.

Regarding this clonotype: Without the conserved terminal phenylalanine or tryptophan, this CDR3 likely stems from a read error. Because the CDR3's place on the DNA is in doubt, the DNA is left out and the CDR3 is given as listed by TCRdb. V usage is TRBV3-1 and J usage is TRBJ2-7; no check of the table's D call, TRBD2, against the DNA was made. CDR1 LGHDT and CDR2 YNNKEL come from the germline V gene (reference sequence). The CDR3 extends over 11 residues, inclusive of both ends. CDR3 in amino acids: CASSRSLAGKN.

As concerns this clonotype: This could be a read error, since a much larger clone is one nucleotide away. This rearrangement joins TRBV7-3 to TRBJ1-1; 7 nucleotides line up with TRBD1. The CDR3 runs to 15 residues. Germline CDR1 SGHTA, CDR2 FQGTGA. The chain's CDR3 is CASSLNPGGDTEALF. CDR3 coding DNA: TGTGCCAGCAGCTTAAATCCAGGGGGGGACACTGAAGCTTTATTT.

The chain links TRBV7-9 to TRBJ2-5, with TRBD2 matching over 13 bases. The CDR3 loop spans 18 amino acids. Germline CDR1 is SEHNR and CDR2 is FQNEAQ (reference sequence). V lost 5 bases to trimming and J lost 2 bases; unmatched junction nucleotides: 11. CDR3 DNA sequence: TGTGCCAGCAGCCAGGGACTAGCGGGGATCCGAACACAAGAGACCCAGTACTTC. Its protein product is CASSQGLAGIRTQETQYF.

The genes are TRBV7-9 and TRBJ2-3; D call uncertain. Trimming removed 5 bases at V and 3 bases at J, with 9 bases between. Germline V lookup: CDR1 SEHNR, CDR2 FQNEAQ (reference sequence). The CDR3 has 13 amino acids. The CDR3 bases are TGTGCCAGCAGCCCTGTTTGGACAGATACGCAGTATTTT. Its protein is CASSPVWTDTQYF.

This clonotype came up a few times. V is TRBV7-6 and J is TRBJ2-1, with unresolved D. The CDR3 is 17 residues long. Deletions cut 0 bases from V and 0 bases from J, with 12 bases between. CDR1 SGHVS and CDR2 FNYEAQ come from the germline V gene. Here the CDR3 DNA reads TGTGCCAGCAGCTTAGCTAGTGGTAGAAACTCCTACAATGAGCAGTTCTTC. This translates into CASSLASGRNSYNEQFF.

The gene calls are TRBV10-3 and TRBJ2-1; 8 positions agree with TRBD2. Germline V gene sequence: CDR1 ENHRY, CDR2 SYGVKD. V lost 10 bases, J lost 1 base, and 6 bases stayed unmatched. This CDR3 is built from 14 residues. CDR3 residues: CANGGAGSYNEQFF. In nucleotides, the CDR3 is TGTGCCAACGGGGGGGCCGGATCCTACAATGAGCAGTTCTTC.

V usage is TRBV7-6 and J usage is TRBJ2-7; D perhaps matches TRBD2 (5 bases). The CDR3 covers 15 residues. Trimming shortened V by 1 base and J by 7 bases, and 17 bases separated the two germline ends. Germline lookup yields CDR1 SGHVS and CDR2 FNYEAQ. The CDR3 DNA reads TGTGCCAGCAGCTTAGGGACGGCGGACTGGGAAGAGCAGTACTTC. Its protein is CASSLGTADWEEQYF.

The chain has TRBV6-8 and TRBJ1-2; D uncertain. Germline V lookup: CDR1 MNHGY, CDR2 SAAAGT. This CDR3 comprises 11 residues. V lost 5 bases and J lost 10, with 11 bases in between. Written as DNA, the CDR3 is TGTGCCAGCAGTGACGGCCCTAACTACACCTTC. Translation gives CASSDGPNYTF.

The chain joins TRBV28 to TRBJ2-7; D uncertain. This CDR3 has 12 residues. V was trimmed by 3 bases and J by 7 bases, leaving 10 bases between them. CDR1 is MDHEN and CDR2 is SYDVKM in the germline V gene. The CDR3 protein is CASSLSRAEQYF. The CDR3, as DNA: TGTGCCAGCAGTTTGAGCCGGGCGGAGCAGTACTTC.